This T cell receptor (beta chain) was sequenced in a study of OX40 agonist ivuxolimab in advanced cancers. Findings of the study overall: Low normalized clonal expansion also occurred in some nonresponding patients. Averaging showed that CD8+ T cells had more expanded clones than CD4+ did.

TCRdb keeps only in-frame clones here, not all; method: immunoSEQ multiplex PCR. The sample holds roughly 22,000 clones, roughly 90% seen once. Turning to this clone: Its antigen is unknown.

V lost 0 bases and J 2 bases, leaving 11 bases between the germline ends. Germline V gene data show CDR1 as SGHAT and CDR2 as FQNNGV. This CDR3 has 15 amino acids. The genes are TRBV11-2 and TRBJ2-7, with D tentatively TRBD1 (6 bases). This sequence was found in an adult with an advanced solid tumor such as melanoma, head and neck, liver or kidney cancer. Specimen: CD4+ or CD8+ T cells sorted from blood, collected in a trial of the OX40 agonist ivuxolimab. The CDR3 here is CASSLEGDNTYEQYF. DNA of the CDR3: TGTGCCAGCAGCTTAGAGGGGGACAATACCTACGAGCAGTACTTC.